These 19 T cell receptor beta chains were sequenced from one sample in a study of blood T cell repertoires in COVID-19. Repertoires were generated with immunoSEQ multiplex PCR, while TCRdb's copy carries only in-frame clones and drops some. The sample lists roughly 230,000 clones; 89% were seen once. Sequencing input: peripheral blood. All receptors come from a woman in her forties who had recovered from COVID-19.

The rearrangement links TRBV7-2 to TRBJ2-4; TRBD2 matches 9 bases. The ends lost 1 base at V and 15 bases at J; junction bases unmatched: 7. This CDR3 has 13 residues. In germline, CDR1 is SGHTA, CDR2 FQGNSA. Here the CDR3 reads CASSLDFAGGRYF. The CDR3 DNA reads as TGTGCCAGCAGCTTAGACTTTGCGGGGGGGAGGTACTTC.

The V gene is TRBV3-1 (or the pseudogene TRBV3-2), the J gene TRBJ1-2, with a tentative D call TRBD1 (6 bases). The CDR3 totals 14 residues. V was shortened by 2 bases and J by 7 bases, with 14 bases between the two germline ends. Per germline, CDR1 LGHDT and CDR2 YNNKEL (reference sequence). Here the CDR3 DNA reads TGTGCCAGCAGCCAATGGGGGCGTGGAAGTGGCTACACCTTC. It yields the protein CASSQWGRGSGYTF.

The chain employs TRBV3-1 (or the pseudogene TRBV3-2) and TRBJ1-5, with a possible D match to TRBD1 (5 bases). Germline values: CDR1 LGHDT, CDR2 YNNKEL (reference sequence). Trimming removed 2 bases at V and 8 bases at J, with 10 bases between. The CDR3 runs to 13 residues. The CDR3 sequence: CASSQMGGEPQHF. CDR3 bases: TGTGCCAGCAGCCAAATGGGGGGGGAGCCCCAGCATTTT.

On this clone itself: Other DNA sequences within the sample encode an identical CDR3. The J gene is TRBJ1-4, the V gene TRBV11-2, with TRBD1 matching over 7 bases. The CDR3 consists of 14 residues. The V and J ends lost 5 bases and 8 bases, in that order; junction bases with no gene match: 8. Germline V lookup: CDR1 SGHAT, CDR2 FQNNGV. In nucleotides, the CDR3 is TGTGCCAGCAGCCTACAGGGGTTGGGGGAAAAACTGTTTTTT. It encodes CASSLQGLGEKLFF.

The chain has TRBV2 and TRBJ1-2; D gene unclear. Trimming took off 2 bases at V and 6 bases at J, with 7 bases between the two ends. Germline CDR1 SNHLY, CDR2 FYNNEI. The CDR3 totals 12 residues. This CDR3 reads CASSEFLDGYTF. In nucleotides, the CDR3 is TGTGCCAGCAGTGAATTTCTCGATGGCTACACCTTC.

This chain links TRBV18 with TRBJ1-4; 7 bases fit TRBD1. The germline V gene encodes CDR1 KGHSH and CDR2 LQKENI. After removal of 3 bases from V and 8 bases from J, the junction contained 3 bases not matched to a gene. The CDR3 length is 13 residues. CDR3 in DNA: TGTGCCAGCTCACCGCAGGGACAGGAAAAACTGTTTTTT. This translates into CASSPQGQEKLFF.

V usage is TRBV28 and J usage is TRBJ2-2; D not certain. Trimming removed 7 bases at V and 0 bases at J, with 12 bases between. The CDR3 spans 15 residues. Germline CDR1 is MDHEN and CDR2 is SYDVKM. CDR3 sequence (DNA): TGTGCCAGCATCTTAAGTGGGCCGAACACCGGGGAGCTGTTTTTT. Translation gives CASILSGPNTGELFF.

J is TRBJ1-2 and V is TRBV2, with D unclear. V lost 8 bases and J lost 8, with 18 bases in between. The CDR3 consists of 13 residues. CDR1 and CDR2 from the germline V gene are SNHLY and FYNNEI. The DNA for the CDR3 is TGTGCCAGCTCGAAGGGCGGGGTTGGCGGCTACACCTTC. This codes for CASSKGGVGGYTF. Full variable domain (missing parts from reference TRBV2 and TRBJ1-2): EPEVTQTPSHQVTQMGQEVILRCVPISNHLYFYWYRQILGQKVEFLVSFYNNEISEKSEIFDDQFSVERPDGSNFTLKIRSTKLEDSAMYFCASSKGGVGGYTFGSGTRLTVV.

The chain uses TRBV7-8 and TRBJ2-1, with TRBD2 matching over 9 bases. The trim removed 0 bases at V and 15 bases at J, leaving 6 bases unmatched. This CDR3 has 13 residues. The germline V gene encodes CDR1 SGHVS and CDR2 FQNEAQ. CDR3 sequence (DNA): TGTGCCAGCAGCTTAGCGGAGACTAGCGGTAGGTTCTTC. Its protein product is CASSLAETSGRFF.

The chain has TRBV6-2 or TRBV6-3 and TRBJ1-2; 7 positions match TRBD1. Germline-derived CDR1 and CDR2 are MNHEY and SVGEGT. This CDR3 is built from 17 residues. With V trimmed by 5 bases and J by 2 bases, 14 bases remained unmatched. In nucleotides, the CDR3 is TGTGCCAGCAGTCAGGGACAGCATACGAACGTGAACTATGGCTACACCTTC. Translating gives CASSQGQHTNVNYGYTF.

J is TRBJ1-1 and V is TRBV6-5; weak D call: TRBD1 (5 bases). From germline, CDR1 is MNHEY and CDR2 SVGAGI. This CDR3 contains 13 residues. V dropped 11 bases and J dropped 0 bases, with 13 bases sitting between them. The chain's CDR3 is CASRGVMNTEAFF. The CDR3 DNA reads as TGTGCCTCGCGGGGGGTCATGAACACTGAAGCTTTCTTT.

Here the CDR3 reads CASSESGILQETQYF. The CDR3 region has the DNA TGTGCCAGCAGTGAATCGGGGATCCTACAAGAGACCCAGTACTTC. The V call is TRBV6-1, the J call TRBJ2-5; tentative D call: TRBD2 (5 bases). The V and J ends lost 2 bases and 2 bases respectively, with 12 bases between them. Germline V gives CDR1 MNHNS, CDR2 SASEGT. This CDR3 contains 15 residues.

The chain carries TRBV5-6 and TRBJ1-1; possibly TRBD1 for D (5 bases). The CDR3 contains 12 residues. V dropped 2 bases and J dropped 4 bases, with 6 bases sitting between them. Germline V gene data show CDR1 as SGHDT and CDR2 as YYEEEE. CDR3 in amino acids: CASSLGVTEAFF. DNA of the CDR3: TGTGCCAGCAGCTTAGGGGTCACTGAAGCTTTCTTT.

The rearrangement joins TRBV30 to TRBJ2-5, with D tentatively TRBD1 (5 bases). The ends were cut back, 5 bases at V and 5 bases at J, with 15 bases in the middle. Germline V gives CDR1 GTSNPN, CDR2 SVGIG (reference sequence). CDR3 length: 13 amino acids. CDR3 region: CAWARQGAETQYF. CDR3 sequence (DNA): TGTGCCTGGGCCCGGCAGGGTGCGGAGACCCAGTACTTC. The full variable domain, its missing parts supplied by reference TRBV30 and TRBJ2-5, is SQTIHQWPATLVQPVGSPLSLECTVEGTSNPNLYWYRQAAGRGLQLLFYSVGIGQISSEVPQNLSASRPQDRQFILSSKKLLLSDSGFYLCAWARQGAETQYFGPGTRLLVL.

The rearrangement joins TRBV13 to TRBJ1-1; 10 bases match TRBD1. V shed 3 bases and J 3 bases; nucleotides not matched to a gene: 4. This CDR3 is 15 amino acids long. Germline V gene data show CDR1 as PRHDT and CDR2 as FYEKMQ (reference sequence). CDR3 in amino acids: CASSLTGGADTEAFF. The CDR3 nucleotides are TGTGCCAGCAGCTTGACAGGGGGCGCGGACACTGAAGCTTTCTTT.

The chain combines TRBV7-8 with TRBJ1-6, with a possible D match to TRBD1 (6 bases). Between the trimmed V and J ends, which lost 5 bases and 5 bases, there was a span of 19 bases. This CDR3 is built from 17 residues. Germline V CDR1 and CDR2: SGHVS, FQNEAQ. The DNA for the CDR3 is TGTGCCAGCAGCCCATTTCAGGGGTCCCGGAATAATTCACCCCTCCACTTT. This sequence encodes CASSPFQGSRNNSPLHF.

The gene calls are TRBV2 and TRBJ1-1; D unresolved. The germline CDR1 and CDR2 sequences are SNHLY and FYNNEI. V gave up 1 base and J gave up 7 bases, with 10 bases separating them. The CDR3 loop spans 13 amino acids. The chain's CDR3 is CASSEDPDIEAFF. Here the CDR3 DNA reads TGTGCCAGCAGTGAAGATCCCGACATTGAAGCTTTCTTT.

The gene calls are TRBV7-2 and TRBJ1-4, with TRBD1 matching 7 bases. J gave up 7 bases and V 1 base, and 3 bases lay outside the gene matches. This CDR3 is built from 14 residues. CDR1 and CDR2 from the germline V gene are SGHTA and FQGNSA. The CDR3 spells CASSLVGGGEKLFF. The CDR3 coding sequence is TGTGCCAGCAGCTTAGTAGGGGGCGGTGAAAAACTGTTTTTT. The complete variable domain, with remaining parts taken from reference TRBV7-2 and TRBJ1-4, reads GAGVSQSPSNKVTEKGKDVELRCDPISGHTALYWYRQSLGQGLEFLIYFQGNSAPDKSGLPSDRFSAERTGGSVSTLTIQRTQQEDSAVYLCASSLVGGGEKLFFGSGTQLSVL.

For the CDR3, the DNA is TGTGCCAGCAGCCTTACTAGCAGTATCGGGGAGCTGTTTTTT. This sequence encodes CASSLTSSIGELFF. The chain couples TRBV3-1 (or the pseudogene TRBV3-2) to TRBJ2-2, with D possibly matching TRBD2 (6 bases). Per the germline V gene, CDR1 is LGHDT and CDR2 is YNNKEL (reference sequence). There are 14 residues in the CDR3. Trimming removed 4 bases from V and 7 bases from J, with 13 bases in between.